This T cell receptor beta chain is from a study of OX40 agonist ivuxolimab in advanced cancers. The protocol was immunoSEQ multiplex PCR, while the TCRdb copy is restricted to in-frame clones and leaves out a portion. Of over 60,000 clones in the sample, 85% were seen once. This material consisted of CD4+ or CD8+ T cells sorted from blood, taken in a trial of the OX40 agonist ivuxolimab. This clonotype originated in an adult with an advanced solid tumor such as melanoma, head and neck, liver or kidney cancer.

The CDR3 is CASSLRGTNLQETQYF. The DNA for the CDR3 is TGTGCCAGCAGCTTGAGGGGGACAAACTTACAAGAGACCCAGTACTTC. V is TRBV5-6 and J is TRBJ2-5; maybe TRBD1 (6 bases). V was pared by 1 base and J by 2 bases, with 15 bases between. This CDR3 has 16 amino acids. The V gene's germline CDR1 is SGHDT and CDR2 YYEEEE.